This TCR beta chain was obtained from a study of T cells in Graves' hyperthyroidism and ophthalmopathy. General study results and limits: A model of 13 V-J features distinguished ophthalmopathy from stable hyperthyroidism. Median prediction lead before ophthalmopathy onset was around seven months with the model.

V was cut by 3 bases and J by 6 bases, with 7 bases left in between. The CDR3 has 12 residues. Looked up from germline, CDR1 is SGHTA and CDR2 is FQGNSA. This clonotype appeared many times. What it binds is unknown. Ophthalmopathy patients all had a Clinical Activity Score of at least 3, a NOSPECS grade of at least 4 and disease under 3 months old. The PBMCs studied were ones that came from approximately 9.9 ml fresh peripheral blood. Researchers amplified the TCR beta CDR3 regions from RNA transcripts. The TCR CDR3 first-round RT-PCR relied on the HTBI primer set. TCRdb itself ran the multiplex PCR reads through MiXCR, one entry per CDR3 protein. The data show a few hundred thousand distinct CDR3 sequences, with 22% seen just once and under 55% held by the top ten.

The specimen was blood. V usage is TRBV7-2 and J usage is TRBJ2-3; D remains ambiguous. The clonotype originates from a woman aged 70-85 years with Graves' ophthalmopathy. CDR3 amino acids: CASSFDWDTQYF. Written as DNA, the CDR3 is TGTGCCAGCAGCTTTGACTGGGATACGCAGTATTTT.